This T cell receptor beta chain was identified in a study of blood T cell repertoires in COVID-19. Study summary: PBMCs, B-cell-depleted T cells, or T cells provided the cDNA or gDNA that made up the material.

Germline V CDR1 and CDR2: KGHDR, SFDVKD. Between the trimmed V and J ends, which lost 2 bases and 3 bases, there was a span of 12 bases. The CDR3 runs to 15 residues. Profiling relied on immunoSEQ multiplex PCR, and the TCRdb table lists in-frame clones only, not all of them. The top ten hold 7% to 10% of the sample, which has 140,000 to 150,000 clones, 75% to 85% seen once. Sequencing input: peripheral blood. V and J are TRBV24-1 and TRBJ1-2, with D possibly TRBD1 on 5 matching bases. This sequence originates from a human donor with acute or convalescent COVID-19. The donor label of this sample is uncertain. The DNA for the CDR3 is TGTGCCACCAGTGATTCCAATTCAGGGTACTATGGCTACACCTTC. Its translation is CATSDSNSGYYGYTF.